A selection of T cell receptor beta chains follows, all from one sample in a study of T-cell memory formation after mild COVID-19. TCRdb recomputed calls from the 5' RACE reads with MiXCR, one row per CDR3 protein. The sample carries tens of thousands of distinct CDR3 sequences, 25% to 30% recorded once. Material for sequencing was PBMCs or a T cell subset sorted from them (not recorded which). These receptors were collected from a young man who had mild COVID-19 (a few samples of this study predate the infection). Cell type and time point are not known. The CDR3 runs from the conserved cysteine through the conserved F or W. Each record gives: D gene, J gene, V gene, clone size, CDR3 protein, CDR3 DNA. The D gene is left open where the match is weak. Clone size, where shown, is once, few, many, or a class for clones that have expanded.

.,TRBJ2-5,TRBV7-3,few,CASSSPGAQETQYF,TGTGCCAGCAGCTCACCGGGAGCCCAAGAGACCCAGTACTTC
.,TRBJ2-5,TRBV29-1,few,CSVDHNQETQYF,TGCAGCGTTGATCACAACCAAGAGACCCAGTACTTC
TRBD2,TRBJ2-1,TRBV7-2,.,CASSPSGAVYNEQFF,TGTGCCAGCAGCCCTAGCGGGGCTGTTTATAATGAGCAGTTCTTC
.,TRBJ2-3,TRBV7-9,few,CASSFDTQYF,TGTGCCAGCAGCTTTGATACGCAGTATTTT
.,TRBJ1-1,TRBV27,.,CASSTGGGGTEAFF,TGTGCCAGCAGTACCGGGGGAGGGGGCACTGAAGCTTTCTTT
.,TRBJ2-7,TRBV2,.,CASSRDNYEQYF,TGTGCCAGCAGTCGGGACAACTACGAGCAGTACTTC
.,TRBJ2-3,TRBV7-9,few,CASSPRRRGDTQYF,TGTGCCAGCAGCCCAAGACGGCGTGGGGATACGCAGTATTTT
.,TRBJ2-1,TRBV29-1,.,CSVSRREQFF,TGCAGCGTTAGCCGTAGGGAGCAGTTCTTC
.,TRBJ2-1,TRBV6-2/TRBV6-3,.,CASNPTGPYNEQFF,TGTGCCAGCAACCCGACAGGCCCCTACAATGAGCAGTTCTTC
TRBD1,TRBJ2-2,TRBV6-5,.,CASSYEGAVFLNTGELFF,TGTGCCAGCAGTTACGAGGGGGCCGTATTTCTGAACACCGGGGAGCTGTTTTTT
TRBD2,TRBJ2-5,TRBV6-2/TRBV6-3,.,CASTISGGLETQYF,TGTGCCAGCACTATTAGCGGGGGGTTAGAGACCCAGTACTTC
.,TRBJ2-5,TRBV5-1,once,CASSFRRQQETQYF,TGCGCCAGCAGCTTTAGGAGGCAACAAGAGACCCAGTACTTC
TRBD2,TRBJ2-1,TRBV4-1,.,CASSQETESGGARYEQFF,TGCGCCAGCAGCCAAGAGACGGAGAGCGGGGGGGCCCGGTATGAGCAGTTCTTC
.,TRBJ2-1,TRBV7-6,few,CASSSYGAPRWDEQFF,TGTGCCAGCAGCTCTTACGGAGCCCCTCGTTGGGATGAGCAGTTCTTC
.,TRBJ2-2,TRBV6-2/TRBV6-3,.,CASSYGRPGLNTGELFF,TGTGCCAGCAGTTACGGGCGTCCCGGGCTGAACACCGGGGAGCTGTTTTTT
TRBD1,TRBJ1-2,TRBV30,.,CAWSPDREGGYTF,TGTGCCTGGAGCCCGGACAGGGAAGGAGGCTACACCTTC
.,TRBJ2-3,TRBV4-2,.,CASSQDSTDTQYF,TGTGCCAGCAGCCAAGACAGCACAGATACGCAGTATTTT
.,TRBJ2-3,TRBV25-1,few,CASSVESTDTQYF,TGTGCCAGCAGTGTAGAGAGCACAGATACGCAGTATTTT
.,TRBJ2-3,TRBV5-1,.,CASSFRQSYTDTQYF,TGCGCCAGCAGCTTCCGACAGAGTTACACAGATACGCAGTATTTT
TRBD1,TRBJ2-7,TRBV12-3/TRBV12-4,.,CASGEQGSYEQYF,TGTGCCAGCGGAGAACAGGGGTCCTACGAGCAGTACTTC
.,TRBJ2-7,TRBV7-9,.,CASRGIDEQYF,TGTGCCAGCCGGGGGATCGACGAGCAGTACTTC
.,TRBJ2-7,TRBV7-3,.,CASSSLGGEQYF,TGTGCCAGCAGCTCCCTAGGGGGCGAGCAGTACTTC
.,TRBJ1-3,TRBV7-3,.,CASSLDSGNTIYF,TGTGCCAGCAGCCTCGACAGTGGAAACACCATATATTTT
TRBD2,TRBJ2-1,TRBV4-3,few,CASSQVAGGYNEQFF,TGCGCCAGCAGCCAAGTAGCGGGGGGCTACAATGAGCAGTTCTTC
TRBD1,TRBJ2-7,TRBV4-1,few,CASSRLSSGGSYEQYF,TGCGCCAGCAGCCGGTTATCGTCAGGGGGAAGCTACGAGCAGTACTTC
.,TRBJ1-2,TRBV6-5,few,CASSYRTRYGYTF,TGTGCCAGCAGTTACCGGACCCGATATGGCTACACCTTC
.,TRBJ2-1,TRBV4-1,few,CASSQGVSNEQFF,TGCGCCAGCAGCCAAGGTGTCAGCAATGAGCAGTTCTTC
.,TRBJ1-6,TRBV4-2,.,CASSQETERNSPLHF,TGTGCCAGCAGCCAAGAGACAGAACGCAATTCACCCCTCCACTTT
.,TRBJ1-2,TRBV7-6,few,CASSARTDYYGYTF,TGTGCCAGCAGCGCCAGGACAGATTACTATGGCTACACCTTC
TRBD1,TRBJ1-2,TRBV4-3,few,CASSWDRTNYGYTF,TGCGCCAGCAGCTGGGACAGGACTAACTATGGCTACACCTTC
TRBD2,TRBJ2-3,TRBV5-1,many,CASSDLPRLAGTDTQYF,TGCGCCAGCAGCGACCTGCCCCGACTAGCGGGGACAGATACGCAGTATTTT
TRBD2,TRBJ2-7,TRBV29-1,.,CSVREGPLGEQYF,TGCAGCGTTCGGGAGGGTCCCTTGGGGGAGCAGTACTTC
.,TRBJ2-1,TRBV28,few,CASSPRGNHLIGEQFF,TGTGCCAGCAGCCCACGGGGGAACCACTTAATTGGTGAGCAGTTCTTC
.,TRBJ2-1,TRBV5-1,.,CASSGGGGQGNEQFF,TGCGCCAGCAGCGGAGGGGGAGGCCAGGGAAATGAGCAGTTCTTC
TRBD2,TRBJ2-1,TRBV20-1,many,CSARSLAGDPRYNEQFF,TGCAGTGCTAGATCACTAGCGGGGGATCCACGTTACAATGAGCAGTTCTTC
.,TRBJ2-2,TRBV7-8,once,CASSLAQGWGGELFF,TGTGCCAGCAGCTTAGCCCAGGGGTGGGGCGGGGAGCTGTTTTTT
.,TRBJ2-1,TRBV6-5,few,CASSRQEGRDNEQFF,TGTGCCAGCAGCCGACAGGAGGGGAGGGACAATGAGCAGTTCTTC
.,TRBJ1-5,TRBV4-2,few,CASSQEEWVRSIQPQHF,TGTGCCAGCAGCCAAGAAGAGTGGGTCAGGTCCATACAGCCCCAGCATTTT
TRBD1,TRBJ1-4,TRBV7-9,few,CASSSRRGTANEKLFF,TGTGCCAGCAGCTCTAGGAGGGGGACAGCAAATGAAAAACTGTTTTTT
.,TRBJ1-1,TRBV6-4,few,CASSDVPIDSQNTEAFF,TGTGCCAGCAGTGACGTCCCTATCGACAGCCAGAACACTGAAGCTTTCTTT
TRBD1,TRBJ2-7,TRBV19,few,CASSPGTGHYEQYF,TGTGCCAGTAGTCCCGGGACAGGGCATTACGAGCAGTACTTC
TRBD1,TRBJ2-7,TRBV5-1,few,CARGDRIYEQYF,TGCGCCAGGGGGGACAGAATCTACGAGCAGTACTTC
.,TRBJ2-1,TRBV27,.,CASSLSWYNEQFF,TGTGCCAGCAGTTTGTCGTGGTACAATGAGCAGTTCTTC
.,TRBJ1-1,TRBV5-1,.,CASSPLLGDYEAFF,TGCGCCAGCAGCCCGCTTCTTGGGGACTATGAAGCTTTCTTT
.,TRBJ2-3,TRBV11-1,.,CASSFLRGGPESTDTQYF,TGTGCCAGCAGCTTTTTGCGAGGGGGACCGGAAAGCACAGATACGCAGTATTTT
.,TRBJ1-3,TRBV20-1,few,CSAREGIDSGNTIYF,TGCAGTGCTAGAGAGGGCATCGACTCTGGAAACACCATATATTTT
.,TRBJ2-1,TRBV9,.,CASSPPGRPNEQFF,TGTGCCAGCAGCCCCCCCGGACGCCCCAATGAGCAGTTCTTC